A selection of T cell receptor beta chains follows, all from one sample in a study of radiotherapy plus CTLA-4 blockade in lung cancer. TCRdb's copy holds only in-frame clones and misses some; the assay was immunoSEQ multiplex PCR. The table shows about 43,000 clones, with roughly 64% occurring only once. This material consisted of peripheral blood, taken from a patient treated with radiotherapy plus ipilimumab. The receptors shown here come from a human donor with non-small cell lung cancer who had a partial response to radiotherapy plus ipilimumab. The CDR3 runs from the conserved cysteine through the conserved F or W.

j_call	v_call	cdr3_aa
TRBJ2-1	TRBV5-4	CAGSLYGGAVYNEQFF
TRBJ1-6	TRBV11-2	CASTRRGSPLHF
TRBJ2-7	TRBV7-8	CASSLGTVTKPTYEQYF
TRBJ2-3	TRBV5-1	CASSDGTPSTDTQYF
TRBJ2-3	TRBV20-1	CSFKLADTQYF
TRBJ2-7	TRBV30	CAWSSWGTGPYEQYF
TRBJ2-1	TRBV10-3	CAISDYRDRHLNEQFF
TRBJ1-5	TRBV7-2	CASSLTGGRNQPQHF
TRBJ1-2	TRBV6-6	CASSYSRTGGDYGYTF
TRBJ2-2	TRBV30	CAWSEGTGGYTGELFF
TRBJ1-1	TRBV5-4	CASTGGQGASGAFF
TRBJ2-2	TRBV19	CASSIYGSGTGELFF
TRBJ1-5	TRBV7-9	CASSLGSPGQPQHF
TRBJ2-1	TRBV29-1	CSVDGRLAGYNEQFF
TRBJ2-5	TRBV5-1	CASSLVGETQYF
TRBJ1-5	TRBV19	CASSIGTGTREPQHF
TRBJ2-5	TRBV29-1	CSVSGTSGQETQYF
TRBJ1-2	TRBV9	CASSGPIGGANGYTF
TRBJ2-5	TRBV11-2	CASSLDGGGLQETQYF
TRBJ2-2	TRBV4-3	CASSQGYRGNTGELFF
TRBJ2-1	TRBV6-5	CASSYESSPYNEQFF
TRBJ2-2	TRBV4-2	CASSQDGSTTGELFF